A single sample gave rise to the 15 T cell receptor beta chains below, sequenced in a study of T cells in Graves' hyperthyroidism and ophthalmopathy. Authors of the study amplified TCR beta CDR3 regions from RNA transcripts. HTBI primers were the set used in a first-round RT-PCR of the TCR CDR3. TCRdb called the multiplex PCR reads again in MiXCR, with one record for every CDR3 protein. In the table there are under 700,000 distinct CDR3 sequences, about 43% of which are singletons. Sequences were obtained from peripheral blood or thyroid tissue (not recorded which). The receptors originated from a young woman with Graves' hyperthyroidism.

This clonotype was observed a single time. The chain links TRBV29-1 to TRBJ2-5, with TRBD1 matching over 12 bases. Germline values: CDR1 SQVTM, CDR2 ANQGSEA. V shed 5 bases and J 1 base; nucleotides not matched to a gene: 5. This CDR3 has 15 amino acids. The CDR3 sequence: CSVLPGQGAQETQYF. The CDR3 bases are TGCAGCGTTCTGCCGGGACAGGGGGCCCAAGAGACCCAGTACTTC.

To note about this clonotype: This could be a read error, since a much larger clone is one nucleotide away. This rearrangement joins TRBV12-3 or TRBV12-4 to TRBJ1-2; D is uncertain. V was pared by 3 bases and J by 2 bases, with 10 bases between. The CDR3 is made up of 14 amino acids. The CDR3 region has the DNA TGTGCCAGCAGTTTTAGGGCCGGGAACTATGGCTACACCTTC. Its protein is CASSFRAGNYGYTF.

This clonotype occurred a few times. The chain employs TRBV7-2 and TRBJ2-7; D unresolved. CDR3 length: 14 residues. V was pared by 4 bases and J by 5 bases, with 15 bases between. Germline CDR1 is SGHTA and CDR2 is FQGNSA. This CDR3 reads CASSSLRRANEQYF. CDR3 nucleotide sequence: TGTGCCAGCAGCTCGTTGAGAAGGGCAAACGAGCAGTACTTC.

This clonotype was counted at least ten times. The chain recombines TRBV25-1 with TRBJ1-1; 8 bases line up with TRBD1. The CDR3 covers 13 residues. V shed 7 bases and J 4 bases; nucleotides not matched to a gene: 5. The germline CDR1 and CDR2 sequences are MGHDK and SYGVNS. In DNA, the CDR3 is TGTGCCAGCAAGACAGGGGTCGCCACTGAAGCTTTCTTT. Protein: CASKTGVATEAFF.

Only a few counts were recorded for this clonotype. The V call is TRBV24-1, the J call TRBJ2-6; TRBD2 is a possible D gene (6 bases). CDR1 is KGHDR, CDR2 SFDVKD, per germline. This CDR3 comprises 15 residues. V gave up 3 bases and J gave up 2 bases, with 7 bases separating them. CDR3 DNA: TGTGCCACCAGTGATCCGGGAGCTGGGGCCAACGTCCTGACTTTC. Encoded protein: CATSDPGAGANVLTF.

This clonotype appeared many times. V gene TRBV29-1 combines with J gene TRBJ2-7; 9 nucleotides agree with TRBD2. Germline CDR1 is SQVTM and CDR2 is ANQGSEA. The V gene end was trimmed by 6 bases and the J gene end by 3 bases; junction bases not matched to a gene: 15. The CDR3 covers 16 residues. CDR3 region: CSVGGGAGGANYEQYF. DNA of the CDR3: TGCAGCGTCGGCGGAGGGGCGGGGGGGGCGAACTACGAGCAGTACTTC.

The V and J genes are TRBV2 and TRBJ2-5; TRBD1 matches 8 bases. J was trimmed by 2 bases and V by 6 bases; bases with no gene match: 8. The CDR3 has 15 residues. Germline V CDR1 and CDR2: SNHLY, FYNNEI. CDR3 nucleotide sequence: TGTGCCAGCAGCTTCCGGGACAGGCCACAAGAGACCCAGTACTTC. Translated, it gives CASSFRDRPQETQYF.

The CDR3 coding sequence is TGTGCCACCAGCAGAGATCACGGGGCAACTAATGAAAAACTGTTTTTT. This sequence encodes CATSRDHGATNEKLFF. The chain joins TRBV15 to TRBJ1-4; D is uncertain. V lost 0 bases to trimming and J lost 0 bases, with 8 bases between them. Germline V gives CDR1 LNHNV, CDR2 YYDKDF (reference sequence). This CDR3 comprises 16 residues. The variable domain in full, with the rest retrieved from reference TRBV15 and TRBJ1-4, is DAMVIQNPRYQVTQFGKPVTLSCSQTLNHNVMYWYQQKSSQAPKLLFHYYDKDFNNEADTPDNFQSRRPNTSFCFLDIRSPGLGDTAMYLCATSRDHGATNEKLFFGSGTQLSVL.

This clonotype was counted many times. V and J are TRBV24-1 and TRBJ2-5, with a possible D match to TRBD1 (5 bases). This CDR3 has 16 residues. V was trimmed by 3 bases and J by 7 bases, leaving 20 bases between them. Germline assignment: CDR1 KGHDR and CDR2 SFDVKD. CDR3 region: CATSDTDRPGLGTQYF. The CDR3 DNA reads as TGTGCCACCAGTGATACGGATCGTCCAGGGCTTGGGACCCAGTACTTC.

CDR3 loop: CSLGVSGQPQHF. The DNA of the CDR3 is TGCAGCTTAGGTGTCAGCGGGCAGCCCCAGCATTTT. The chain employs TRBV29-1 and TRBJ1-5; no clear D. V was clipped by 8 bases and J by 7 bases, with 15 bases between them. Germline V gene data show CDR1 as SQVTM and CDR2 as ANQGSEA. The CDR3 has 12 residues. The complete variable domain, with remaining parts taken from reference TRBV29-1 and TRBJ1-5, reads SAVISQKPSRDICQRGTSLTIQCQVDSQVTMMFWYRQQPGQSLTLIATANQGSEATYESGFVIDKFPISRPNLTFSTLTVSNMSPEDSSIYLCSLGVSGQPQHFGDGTRLSIL.

Ten or more counts support this clonotype. The genes are TRBV29-1 and TRBJ1-5, with D maybe TRBD1 (6 bases). The CDR3 runs 14 residues. Trimming cost V 0 bases and J 3 bases, with 9 bases left between them. Germline CDR1 reads SQVTM; CDR2 reads ANQGSEA. The CDR3 spells CSVEDPGDNQPQHF. The CDR3 nucleotides read TGCAGCGTTGAAGATCCAGGGGACAATCAGCCCCAGCATTTT.

The gene calls are TRBV20-1 and TRBJ1-2, with 8 bases that match TRBD1. V trimming: 3 bases; J trimming: 1 base; junction bases outside the gene matches: 7. This CDR3 is built from 15 residues. Germline V gene data show CDR1 as DFQATT and CDR2 as SNEGSKA (reference sequence). The CDR3 region has the DNA TGCAGTGCTAGCCGGGGACAGGAGATTAACTATGGCTACACCTTC. Protein: CSASRGQEINYGYTF.

This clonotype occurred many times. The V call is TRBV29-1, the J call TRBJ1-6; D is possibly TRBD1 (5 bases). The V gene's germline CDR1 is SQVTM and CDR2 ANQGSEA. The V end lost 5 bases, the J end lost 8 bases, and 13 bases lay between the germline ends. The CDR3 spans 13 residues. The CDR3 here is CSVTQGVHSPLHF. The CDR3 bases are TGCAGCGTTACGCAGGGTGTTCATTCACCCCTCCACTTT.

This clonotype was recorded many times. The chain recombines TRBV7-2 with TRBJ2-5; D gene uncertain. The CDR3 extends over 13 amino acids. The V and J ends lost 2 bases and 1 base respectively, with 5 bases between them. Germline CDR1 SGHTA, CDR2 FQGNSA. Here the CDR3 DNA reads TGTGCCAGCAGCTTACACAGCCAAGAGACCCAGTACTTC. The encoded protein is CASSLHSQETQYF.

This clonotype has a handful of counts. The chain has TRBV29-1 and TRBJ2-7; TRBD1 aligns across 10 bases. Germline V gene lookup returns CDR1 SQVTM and CDR2 ANQGSEA. Trimming at V came to 5 bases and at J to 3 bases, leaving 4 bases not matched to a gene. The CDR3 consists of 13 residues. In nucleotides, the CDR3 is TGCAGCGTTTTGACAGGGGGCCACTACGAGCAGTACTTC. It encodes CSVLTGGHYEQYF.